Below are 26 T cell receptor beta chains sequenced from a single sample in a study of OX40 agonist ivuxolimab in advanced cancers. Generated by immunoSEQ multiplex PCR, the TCRdb table keeps only in-frame clones and is missing some. Here the sample spans just under 85,000 clones, more than 75% being singletons. Sequencing used CD4+ or CD8+ T cells sorted from blood, obtained in a trial of the OX40 agonist ivuxolimab. The receptors here all came from an adult with an advanced solid tumor such as melanoma, head and neck, liver or kidney cancer.

J is TRBJ2-4 and V is TRBV6-6; D uncertain. The CDR3 consists of 14 residues. V gave up 5 bases and J gave up 0 bases, with 8 bases separating them. Germline lookup yields CDR1 MNHNY and CDR2 SVGAGI (reference sequence). CDR3 sequence: CASSRPLAKNIQYF. The CDR3 region has the DNA TGTGCCAGCAGTCGACCTCTAGCCAAAAACATTCAGTACTTC.

V usage is TRBV5-6 and J usage is TRBJ2-4, with D tentatively TRBD1 (5 bases). CDR1 and CDR2 from the germline V gene are SGHDT and YYEEEE. V gave up 4 bases and J gave up 0 bases, with 17 bases separating them. The CDR3 runs 17 residues. The CDR3 region has the DNA TGTGCCAGCAGCCCTTACAGGTCAACCCTAGCCAAAAACATTCAGTACTTC. Translated: CASSPYRSTLAKNIQYF.

This chain joins TRBV28 and TRBJ2-4; D is unclear. The CDR3 length is 13 residues. V lost 3 bases and J 9 bases, leaving 12 bases between the germline ends. The germline gives CDR1 MDHEN, CDR2 SYDVKM. The CDR3 region has the DNA TGTGCCAGCAGTTTGGACCCACCCGGCATTCAGTACTTC. As protein: CASSLDPPGIQYF.

The V and J genes are TRBV6-6 and TRBJ1-2, with 11 bases fitting TRBD1. The V gene's germline CDR1 is MNHNY and CDR2 SVGAGI (reference sequence). The CDR3 is made up of 15 amino acids. The J segment lost 7 bases and the V segment lost 6 bases, leaving 10 bases of the junction unmatched. CDR3 in amino acids: CASRRYGQGAFGYTF. The CDR3 coding sequence is TGTGCCAGCAGACGCTACGGACAGGGGGCTTTTGGCTACACCTTC.

The V gene is TRBV15, the J gene TRBJ2-5; 8 bases align to TRBD1. This CDR3 is built from 14 residues. V lost 3 bases and J lost 3; bases outside the gene matches: 3. Germline V gives CDR1 LNHNV, CDR2 YYDKDF (reference sequence). The DNA of the CDR3 is TGTGCCACCAGCAGGGACAGGGCCGAAGAGACCCAGTACTTC. Its protein is CATSRDRAEETQYF.

This chain links TRBV28 with TRBJ1-3, with 9 nucleotides matching TRBD1. This CDR3 region has 17 residues. Germline V gene sequence: CDR1 MDHEN, CDR2 SYDVKM. V shed 2 bases, J shed 2 bases, and the junction held 7 bases outside the gene matches. Here the CDR3 reads CASSLSMGQGTGNTIYF. The CDR3 region has the DNA TGTGCCAGCAGTTTAAGCATGGGACAGGGAACTGGAAACACCATATATTTT.

The rearrangement joins TRBV27 to TRBJ2-7; D may be TRBD2 (6 bases). V shed 5 bases and J shed 7 bases, with 21 bases lying between them. This CDR3 contains 15 residues. Germline CDR1 is MNHEY and CDR2 is SMNVEV (reference sequence). The CDR3 DNA reads as TGTGCCAGCAGTCCCGCGGGACGTACACCTCGGGAGCAGTACTTC. Protein: CASSPAGRTPREQYF.

The V call is TRBV9, the J call TRBJ1-6; 8 nucleotides agree with TRBD1. The CDR3 has 16 residues. The ends lost 3 bases at V and 6 bases at J; junction bases unmatched: 8. The germline gives CDR1 SGDLS, CDR2 YYNGEE. The CDR3 nucleotides are TGTGCCAGCAGCGGAGACAGGGGAACAATTAATTCACCCCTCCACTTT. Translated: CASSGDRGTINSPLHF.

This chain connects TRBV7-7 to TRBJ2-7, with unresolved D. Trimming removed 0 bases at V and 0 bases at J, with 24 bases between. Germline loops: CDR1 SSHAT, CDR2 FNYEAQ (reference sequence). The CDR3 covers 20 residues. The chain's CDR3 is CASSLASPSFSATSSYEQYF. The CDR3 nucleotides read TGTGCCAGCAGCTTAGCCAGCCCTTCCTTCTCAGCGACCAGCTCCTACGAGCAGTACTTC.

As regards this clone: The junction shows a germline mismatch at one end, possibly a read error. The V call is TRBV10-2, the J call TRBJ2-3; 7 bases map to TRBD1. Germline V CDR1 and CDR2: WSHSY, SAAADI. The CDR3 has 14 residues. CDR3 amino acids: CASIEGANTDTQYF. The CDR3 DNA follows: TGCGCCAGCATTGAGGGGGCGAACACAGATACGCAGTATTTT.

The CDR3 spells CASSPSWGLSEQFF. CDR3 DNA: TGTGCCAGCAGCCCGAGTTGGGGGTTGAGTGAGCAGTTCTTC. The J gene is TRBJ2-1, the V gene TRBV7-2; D possibly matches TRBD1 or TRBD2 (5 bases each). Germline V lookup: CDR1 SGHTA, CDR2 FQGNSA. V was trimmed by 5 bases and J by 9 bases, leaving 17 bases between them. The CDR3 runs 14 residues. The whole variable domain, remainder taken from reference TRBV7-2 and TRBJ2-1, is GAGVSQSPSNKVTEKGKDVELRCDPISGHTALYWYRQSLGQGLEFLIYFQGNSAPDKSGLPSDRFSAERTGGSVSTLTIQRTQQEDSAVYLCASSPSWGLSEQFFGPGTRLTVL.

The J gene is TRBJ1-6, the V gene TRBV2; a possible D gene is TRBD1 (5 bases). V shed 8 bases and J shed 0 bases, with 11 bases lying between them. CDR1 and CDR2 (germline): SNHLY, FYNNEI. There are 15 residues in the CDR3. This chain's CDR3 is CASGAGSSYNSPLHF. Here the CDR3 DNA reads TGTGCCAGCGGGGCTGGGAGCTCCTATAATTCACCCCTCCACTTT.

This chain links TRBV7-9 with TRBJ2-7; possibly TRBD2 for D (6 bases). There are 14 residues in the CDR3. Germline CDR1 and CDR2: SEHNR and FQNEAQ (reference sequence). Trimming left V 1 base short and J 4 bases short, with 11 bases between. The CDR3 here is CASSLVGGKYEQYF. In DNA form, the CDR3 reads TGTGCCAGCAGCTTAGTAGGCGGGAAATACGAGCAGTACTTC.

The chain carries TRBV25-1 and TRBJ1-1, with 7 bases aligning to TRBD1. CDR3 length equals 16 residues. CDR1 is MGHDK and CDR2 is SYGVNS in the germline V gene. After removal of 4 bases from V and 1 base from J, the junction contained 9 bases not matched to a gene. The CDR3: CASSAQQGTANTEAFF. The CDR3 bases are TGTGCCAGCAGTGCTCAACAGGGGACAGCGAACACTGAAGCTTTCTTT.

The chain recombines TRBV29-1 with TRBJ1-6, with TRBD1 matching over 9 bases. Per the germline V gene, CDR1 is SQVTM and CDR2 is ANQGSEA. The CDR3 sequence is 16 residues long. The V segment lost 5 bases and the J segment 7 bases; nucleotides outside the gene matches: 12. Written as DNA, the CDR3 is TGCAGCGTTCGAGCCGGGACAGGGAGTTCAAATTCACCCCTCCACTTT. Amino acid sequence: CSVRAGTGSSNSPLHF.

The chain has TRBV5-8 and TRBJ1-1, with a weak D call TRBD1 (6 bases). CDR1 is SGHTS and CDR2 is YDEGEE in the germline V gene. V dropped 0 bases and J dropped 1 base, with 10 bases sitting between them. The CDR3 is 15 residues long. The CDR3 here is CASSLAGGANTEAFF. The CDR3 DNA sequence: TGTGCCAGCAGCTTGGCCGGGGGGGCGAACACTGAAGCTTTCTTT.

This clone was detected only a few times. The J gene is TRBJ1-2, the V gene TRBV5-4; D remains unclear. The germline gives CDR1 SGHNT, CDR2 YYREEE (reference sequence). V shed 4 bases and J shed 0 bases, with 10 bases lying between them. CDR3 length equals 14 residues. This CDR3 reads CASSPQTTNYGYTF. The CDR3 nucleotides are TGTGCCAGCAGCCCTCAGACAACTAACTATGGCTACACCTTC.

This clone was picked up one time. Here the CDR3 reads CASSVGSKQPEAFF. In nucleotides, the CDR3 is TGTGCCAGCAGTGTCGGGTCAAAGCAGCCTGAAGCTTTCTTT. The rearrangement links TRBV2 to TRBJ1-1, with D hard to call. V was shortened by 4 bases and J by 6 bases, with 15 bases between the two germline ends. The germline V gene encodes CDR1 SNHLY and CDR2 FYNNEI. CDR3 length: 14 residues.

The chain carries TRBV7-8 and TRBJ2-7; possible D gene TRBD1, 8 bases. Germline CDR1 and CDR2: SGHVS and FQNEAQ. Trimming pared 5 bases from V and 6 bases from J, leaving 17 bases between. The CDR3 is 14 amino acids. The CDR3: CASSPQTGEGEQYF. DNA of the CDR3: TGTGCCAGCAGCCCCCAGACAGGGGAGGGCGAGCAGTACTTC. The full variable domain, completed using reference TRBV7-8 and TRBJ2-7, is GAGVSQSPRYKVAKRGQDVALRCDPISGHVSLFWYQQALGQGPEFLTYFQNEAQLDKSGLPSDRFFAERPEGSVSTLKIQRTQQEDSAVYLCASSPQTGEGEQYFGPGTRLTVT.

The CDR3 here is CASSPGQGGYGYTF. In DNA form, the CDR3 reads TGTGCCAGCAGCCCCGGACAGGGCGGCTATGGCTACACCTTC. The chain uses TRBV28 and TRBJ1-2, with 8 bases that match TRBD1. The CDR3 is 14 amino acids. The junction had 7 bases not matched to a gene; V was cut back by 6 bases and J by 4 bases. Germline-derived CDR1 and CDR2 are MDHEN and SYDVKM.

In this sample, this clone turned up many times. The rearrangement links TRBV20-1 to TRBJ1-2, with D unclear. V lost 3 bases to trimming and J lost 3 bases, with 5 bases between them. The CDR3 consists of 11 residues. Germline-derived CDR1 and CDR2 are DFQATT and SNEGSKA (reference sequence). CDR3 bases: TGCAGTGCTAGGAGCGACTATGGCTACACCTTC. It is translated as CSARSDYGYTF.

V is TRBV28 and J is TRBJ1-2; D is perhaps TRBD1 (6 bases). Looked up from germline, CDR1 is MDHEN and CDR2 is SYDVKM. Trimming shortened V by 5 bases and J by 7 bases, and 20 bases separated the two germline ends. The CDR3 contains 15 residues. CDR3 loop: CASSPGRSGGGGYTF. As DNA, the CDR3 is TGTGCCAGCAGTCCAGGACGATCGGGGGGCGGTGGCTACACCTTC.

This clone appeared a single time. The V call is TRBV7-2, the J call TRBJ2-3, with D unclear. The CDR3 covers 12 residues. V lost 2 bases to trimming and J lost 6 bases, with 6 bases between them. Germline CDR1 SGHTA, CDR2 FQGNSA. For the CDR3, the DNA is TGTGCCAGCAGCTTATTTAGGGATACGCAGTATTTT. Translation gives CASSLFRDTQYF.

This rearrangement joins TRBV10-3 to TRBJ1-3; 8 nucleotides line up with TRBD1. Losses at the gene ends were 9 bases for V and 1 base for J; bases not matched to a gene: 8. Per the germline V gene, CDR1 is ENHRY and CDR2 is SYGVKD. The CDR3 is 15 residues long. This CDR3 is CAIARDRNSGNTIYF. The DNA for the CDR3 is TGTGCCATTGCCCGGGACAGGAATTCTGGAAACACCATATATTTT.

This clone has only a few counts. In the same sample, other DNA sequences code for this CDR3. The chain carries TRBV11-2 and TRBJ1-2; possibly TRBD1 for D (5 bases). CDR3 size: 13 residues. The germline gives CDR1 SGHAT, CDR2 FQNNGV. The V end was cut by 1 base, the J end by 2 bases, with 5 bases between. The DNA of the CDR3 is TGTGCCAGCAGCTTAGGGGGGAACTATGGCTACACCTTC. Its protein is CASSLGGNYGYTF.

The V call is TRBV9, the J call TRBJ2-3; 11 nucleotides agree with TRBD2. The CDR3 has 16 amino acids. CDR1 SGDLS and CDR2 YYNGEE come from the germline V gene. The V and J ends lost 4 bases and 2 bases, in that order; junction bases with no gene match: 6. CDR3 sequence (DNA): TGTGCCAGCAGCCGTAGCGGGGGGGCCCTCACAGATACGCAGTATTTT. Protein: CASSRSGGALTDTQYF.